This TCR beta chain was retrieved from a study of CD8 T cells in Susac syndrome (dated by TCRdb to between 2019 and 2020). Regarding the research as a whole: Repertoire sequencing was used to test whether CD8+ T cell activation and differentiation in Susac syndrome was antigen driven. The study compared CD8+ T cell repertoire clonality among about a dozen healthy donors, about 14 Susac syndrome patients and roughly 16 multiple sclerosis patients.

High-throughput TCR beta sequencing profiled peripheral blood CD8+ and CD4+ T cells from healthy donors, Susac syndrome patients and multiple sclerosis patients. The multiple sclerosis controls were treatment-naive patients who had stable or active relapsing-remitting disease and met the revised McDonald criteria. Bulk CD8+ and CD4+ T cells were purified magnetically by negative isolation, whereas CD8+ TEMRA cells were enriched by FACS. Blood was drawn into EDTA tubes, processed within 24 hours, and PBMCs were isolated by density gradient centrifugation. PBMCs intended for TCR sequencing were cryopreserved in liquid nitrogen and thawed later in a water bath at 37 degrees C. The sorted or isolated CD4+, CD8+ and CD8+ TEMRA cells had a purity of 90% or higher. Results and caveats for the whole study, not just this receptor: The number of individuals in the TCR sequencing and HLA analysis was acknowledged as relatively small.

On this clonotype itself: The antigen it recognizes is unknown. The sample holds no much larger clone one base away, and base qualities are not on file.

RNA was extracted using the RNeasy kit, and about 0.5 to 1 ug of the RNA was reverse transcribed with random hexamers. The immunoSEQ multiplex PCR assay, which covers 54 Vbeta and 13 Jbeta segments, was used to amplify TCR beta CDR3 regions. Bias from PCR amplification was corrected by using a synthetic template baseline for primer optimization and for computational correction. For the original study's pipeline: Reads were annotated to V, D and J genes per IMGT and analyzed with immunoSEQ Analyzer, keeping only productive sequences. Clonality was computed as one minus Shannon entropy normalized by log2 of the number of productive unique sequences. For each patient and control, public and private clones were evaluated within the 100 most prevalent clones. Susac-specific clones were defined as absent from healthy and MS cohorts, 850 to 1,300 published viral clones and other ImmuneACCESS disease sequences. The raw public reads went through TCRdb reprocessing: fastp at Q25, MiXCR clone calling, in-frame beta chains kept. Rows are unified per CDR3 protein, each entry keeping the most common DNA and genes. TCRdb, not the authors, supplied the V and J calls. Counted in this sample were fewer than 200,000 distinct CDR3 sequences; 90% to 95% of them appeared once. The ten largest clones represent about 0.15% of the sample.

The germline V gene (reference sequence) supplies CDR1 MNHEY and CDR2 SMNVEV. V lost 0 bases and J lost 4 bases; the stretch between them is 19 bases long. The CDR3 has 17 amino acids, counting the end cysteine and phenylalanine. Just CDR3 DNA is preserved here, 51 bases in frame from base 1. The rearrangement joined TRBV27 to TRBJ2-7; the best D guess is TRBD1, with 5 bases matching. Sequenced material: CD8+ T cells from PBMCs. This receptor was identified in a human donor with multiple sclerosis. The DNA is as follows: TGTGCCAGCAGTTTATCTCTTACAGGAAGGTGGGCTTACGAGCAGTACTTC. This yields the protein CASSLSLTGRWAYEQYF.